Listed here are 20 T cell receptor beta chains from one sample, sequenced in a study of blood T cell repertoires in COVID-19. The repertoire was sequenced with immunoSEQ multiplex PCR; TCRdb's copy has only in-frame clones and lacks some. The table records some 510,000 clones, around nine tenths of them present only once. Sequenced input: PBMCs or T cells enriched from blood (not recorded which). Every receptor here comes from a woman aged 40 to 50 who had recovered from COVID-19.

To note about this clone: Other DNA sequences from this sample encode an identical CDR3 as well. The V and J genes are TRBV6-5 and TRBJ2-3; D remains ambiguous. CDR1 is MNHEY and CDR2 is SVGAGI in the germline V gene. V shed 2 bases and J shed 2 bases, with 8 bases lying between them. This CDR3 contains 14 residues. CDR3 DNA sequence: TGTGCCAGCAGTTACGGGCAGCCCACAGATACGCAGTATTTT. This gives the protein CASSYGQPTDTQYF.

The chain joins TRBV5-4 to TRBJ1-1; D uncertain. CDR1 and CDR2 from the germline V gene are SGHNT and YYREEE (reference sequence). Deletions cut 0 bases from V and 2 bases from J, with 5 bases between. This CDR3 contains 13 residues. The CDR3 DNA sequence: TGTGCCAGCAGCTTGGGGACTAACACTGAAGCTTTCTTT. The encoded protein is CASSLGTNTEAFF.

The chain links TRBV5-6 to TRBJ1-2; D gene ambiguous. Trimming took 0 bases from V and 5 from J, leaving 11 bases between them. The CDR3 contains 14 residues. Germline V gene sequence: CDR1 SGHDT, CDR2 YYEEEE. Written as DNA, the CDR3 is TGTGCCAGCAGCTTGGACAGAGCCTGGTATGGCTACACCTTC. It translates to CASSLDRAWYGYTF.

This chain uses TRBV10-3 with TRBJ2-3; the D is unclear. V dropped 6 bases and J dropped 4 bases, with 8 bases sitting between them. Germline CDR1 ENHRY, CDR2 SYGVKD. CDR3 size: 12 residues. For the CDR3, the DNA is TGTGCCATCAGGAAGAGTCCAGATACGCAGTATTTT. Its protein is CAIRKSPDTQYF.

The rearrangement joins TRBV10-3 to TRBJ1-2; 12 bases agree with TRBD1. V gave up 2 bases and J gave up 7 bases; unmatched junction bases: 5. The CDR3 has 15 amino acids. Germline loops: CDR1 ENHRY, CDR2 SYGVKD. DNA of the CDR3: TGTGCCATCAGTGAGGGGGACAGGGGGCGAAGTGGCTACACCTTC. It translates to CAISEGDRGRSGYTF.

The chain couples TRBV30 to TRBJ1-3; TRBD1 aligns across 10 bases. The V and J ends lost 8 bases and 2 bases, in that order; junction bases with no gene match: 3. This CDR3 spans 13 amino acids. Germline lookup yields CDR1 GTSNPN and CDR2 SVGIG (reference sequence). CDR3 in amino acids: CAGDRGPGNTIYF. DNA for the CDR3: TGTGCCGGTGACAGGGGGCCTGGAAACACCATATATTTT.

This rearrangement joins TRBV11-2 to TRBJ2-7; 11 bases agree with TRBD1. Germline assignment: CDR1 SGHAT and CDR2 FQNNGV. Trimming took 4 bases from V and 4 from J; bases not matched to a gene: 6. The CDR3 runs to 15 residues. DNA of the CDR3: TGTGCCAGCAGCTCCTCCGGGACAGGGGGATACGAGCAGTACTTC. Its translation: CASSSSGTGGYEQYF.

The chain combines TRBV7-8 with TRBJ2-7, with D unclear. CDR1 is SGHVS, CDR2 FQNEAQ, per germline. The CDR3 has 12 amino acids. V dropped 5 bases and J dropped 4 bases, with 9 bases sitting between them. In DNA, the CDR3 is TGTGCCAGCAGCCCAACGACTTACGAGCAGTACTTC. Its protein is CASSPTTYEQYF.

Comment on this clone: Additional DNA sequences in this sample encode the identical CDR3. Written as DNA, the CDR3 is TGTGCCAGCAGTTTAGGGCAGGGGGCCAACTATGGCTACACCTTC. Protein sequence: CASSLGQGANYGYTF. The chain employs TRBV27 and TRBJ1-2; 8 nucleotides match TRBD1. The CDR3 is made up of 15 amino acids. The V and J ends lost 2 bases and 2 bases, in that order; junction bases with no gene match: 4. Germline V gene lookup returns CDR1 MNHEY and CDR2 SMNVEV (reference sequence).

The rearrangement links TRBV10-3 to TRBJ1-5; D remains ambiguous. The CDR3 totals 15 residues. Germline CDR1 ENHRY, CDR2 SYGVKD. V was cut by 3 bases and J by 4 bases, with 13 bases left in between. CDR3: CAISEGGFRNQPQHF. In DNA form, the CDR3 reads TGTGCCATCAGTGAAGGAGGATTTAGGAATCAGCCCCAGCATTTT.

This rearrangement joins TRBV9 to TRBJ2-7, with 8 bases lining up with TRBD1. V gave up 3 bases and J gave up 2 bases; unmatched junction bases: 7. The length of the CDR3 is 15 residues. Germline CDR1 and CDR2: SGDLS and YYNGEE. CDR3 protein: CASSGLDRGTYEQYF. The CDR3 nucleotides are TGTGCCAGCAGCGGCCTTGACAGGGGAACCTACGAGCAGTACTTC.

The V gene is TRBV27, the J gene TRBJ1-4, with a weak D call TRBD1 (6 bases). CDR1 is MNHEY and CDR2 is SMNVEV in the germline V gene (reference sequence). The V end lost 5 bases, the J end lost 4 bases, and 17 bases lay between the germline ends. CDR3 length: 16 amino acids. The CDR3 nucleotides read TGTGCCAGCAGTGCCCAATACAGGGCCTTTAATGAAAAACTGTTTTTT. It codes for CASSAQYRAFNEKLFF.

The V call is TRBV29-1, the J call TRBJ1-2; maybe TRBD1 (5 bases). The CDR3 sequence is 11 residues long. Germline V gene sequence: CDR1 SQVTM, CDR2 ANQGSEA. V was trimmed by 0 bases and J by 9 bases, leaving 8 bases between them. The CDR3 region is CSVEDRVSYTF. The CDR3 nucleotides read TGCAGCGTTGAAGACAGGGTGAGCTACACCTTC.

This clone appeared once. The chain joins TRBV2 to TRBJ1-2; D is unclear. The germline V gene has CDR1 SNHLY and CDR2 FYNNEI. The CDR3 runs 14 residues. Trimming stripped 1 base from V and 4 bases from J, with 10 bases between. CDR3 bases: TGTGCCAGCAGTGAAGTGGGAGTCCTCTATGGCTACACCTTC. Protein: CASSEVGVLYGYTF.

The rearrangement links TRBV29-1 to TRBJ2-5; TRBD2 matches at 8 bases. The CDR3 contains 18 residues. The germline gives CDR1 SQVTM, CDR2 ANQGSEA. The ends lost 3 bases at V and 0 bases at J; junction bases unmatched: 15. CDR3 bases: TGCAGCGTTGATGGCGGTCGGGTTGGTAGCGGGAACCAAGAGACCCAGTACTTC. Translating gives CSVDGGRVGSGNQETQYF.

The chain couples TRBV19 to TRBJ2-3; a possible D gene is TRBD2 (5 bases). Trimming took 5 bases from V and 2 from J, leaving 8 bases between them. This CDR3 has 13 amino acids. Germline V gene data show CDR1 as LNHDA and CDR2 as SQIVND (reference sequence). This chain's CDR3 is CASSLRDTDTQYF. DNA for the CDR3: TGTGCCAGTAGTTTACGGGACACAGATACGCAGTATTTT.

The CDR3, as DNA: TGTGCCAGCAGCCAAGAGTTTTCCGGGACAGGGAGTTCCGGGGAGCTGTTTTTT. Residues: CASSQEFSGTGSSGELFF. The gene calls are TRBV14 and TRBJ2-2; 9 bases match TRBD1. Germline V gene sequence: CDR1 SGHDN, CDR2 FVKESK. Losses at the gene ends were 0 bases for V and 6 bases for J; bases not matched to a gene: 11. The CDR3 loop spans 18 amino acids.

V is TRBV5-6 and J is TRBJ2-7, with D possibly matching TRBD2 (5 bases). V was trimmed by 3 bases and J by 0 bases, leaving 16 bases between them. Germline V CDR1 and CDR2: SGHDT, YYEEEE. The CDR3 sequence is 16 residues long. The CDR3 reads CASSSPSSPDSYEQYF. The CDR3 DNA is TGTGCCAGCAGCTCCCCTAGCTCTCCCGACTCCTACGAGCAGTACTTC.

DNA of the CDR3: TGTGCCATCAGTGGACAGGTATCCTATGGCTACACCTTC. Translated: CAISGQVSYGYTF. The chain carries TRBV10-3 and TRBJ1-2; maybe TRBD1 (6 bases). CDR1 is ENHRY, CDR2 SYGVKD, per germline. CDR3 size: 13 residues. The ends were cut back, 4 bases at V and 4 bases at J, with 10 bases in the middle.

The chain recombines TRBV7-9 with TRBJ2-2; perhaps TRBD2 as D (6 bases). Germline CDR1 reads SEHNR; CDR2 reads FQNEAQ (reference sequence). Trimming stripped 5 bases from V and 7 bases from J, with 20 bases between. CDR3 length: 16 residues. The CDR3 DNA sequence: TGTGCCAGCAGCCCCCGTGGGCACCCCGGGGGCGGGGAGCTGTTTTTT. This gives the protein CASSPRGHPGGGELFF.